The clone carrying this TCR beta chain was detected only a few times. One end of the junction fails to match germline, which may point to a read error. The data belong to a study of neurological immune-mediated disorders. At the level of the study: Of around 35 multiple sclerosis patients, roughly 30 were relapsing-remitting and 3 secondary progressive.

The CDR3 totals 13 residues. In germline, CDR1 is SSHAT, CDR2 FNYEAQ (reference sequence). The cDNA was synthesized by means of template-switch 5'RACE, which was carried out with 10-nucleotide random UMIs. MiXCR, applied by TCRdb to the 5' RACE reads, yields one record per CDR3 protein. The sample holds 35,000 to 50,000 distinct CDR3 sequences; more than 2% are singletons and the top ten take 2% to 3%. The sequence was obtained from a man in his fifties with multiple sclerosis. Material for sequencing was PBMCs. This sequence joins TRBV7-7 and TRBJ2-1, with 9 bases identical to TRBD1. The CDR3 reads CASSFDRGNEQFF. The CDR3 bases are TGTGCTAGCAGCTTCGACAGGGGGAATGAGCAGTTCTTC.